This T cell receptor beta chain stems from a study of T cells in Graves' hyperthyroidism and ophthalmopathy. The CDR3 consists of 19 residues. The V segment lost 7 bases and the J segment 0 bases; nucleotides outside the gene matches: 17. From germline, CDR1 is MNHNS and CDR2 SASEGT. Regions amplified from RNA transcripts were the TCR beta CDR3 regions. A first-round RT-PCR of the TCR CDR3 used the HTBI primer set. Using its own MiXCR run on the multiplex PCR reads, TCRdb lists one record per CDR3 protein. The sample consists of about 400,000 distinct CDR3 sequences, under 15% of them appearing once. The receptor was isolated from a woman aged 25 to 45 with Graves' hyperthyroidism. V usage is TRBV6-1 and J usage is TRBJ2-2; the match to TRBD1 covers 7 bases. The sequenced material came from blood. The CDR3 loop is CASTFSSPKGQPNTGELFF. The DNA for the CDR3 is TGTGCCAGCACTTTTTCCTCCCCCAAGGGACAGCCGAACACCGGGGAGCTGTTTTTT.